The 14 T cell receptor beta chains below all came from one sample that was sequenced in a study of response to subunit inactivated influenza vaccine. TCRdb used MiXCR to reprocess the RT-PCR reads, holding one entry per CDR3 protein. There are about 500,000 distinct CDR3 sequences in the sample; 16% occur only once, and over 2.5% lies in the top ten. The sample here was CD4+ T cells sorted from PBMCs, taken less than 30 months after vaccination. The origin of the receptors is a man between 50 and 70 years old who received an inactivated influenza vaccine.

As DNA, the CDR3 is TGCGCCAGCACCGTCGACACTTCCTACGAGCAGTACTTC. It is translated as CASTVDTSYEQYF. The V call is TRBV5-1, the J call TRBJ2-7; D not resolved. Between the trimmed V and J ends, which lost 6 bases and 1 base, there was a span of 11 bases. The CDR3 is 13 residues long. Germline-derived CDR1 and CDR2 are SGHRS and YFSETQ.

This clonotype was picked up a small number of times. The V gene is TRBV21-1, the J gene TRBJ2-5; the table's D call, TRBD1, was not checked against the DNA. TRBV21-1 is deemed a pseudogene. This CDR3 is built from 14 residues. CDR3 region: CASSFRWGGMTQYF. Here the CDR3 DNA reads TGTGCCAGCAGCTTCAGATGGGGGGGGATGACCCAGTACTTC.

A few counts support this clonotype. The gene calls are TRBV15 and TRBJ2-4; possibly TRBD1 or TRBD2 for D (6 bases each). CDR1 and CDR2 (germline): LNHNV, YYDKDF (reference sequence). V was clipped by 2 bases and J by 13 bases, with 15 bases between them. This CDR3 has 13 residues. CDR3: CATSRRGDVVQYF. The CDR3 region has the DNA TGTGCCACCAGCAGAAGGGGGGACGTAGTCCAGTACTTC.

V usage is TRBV20-1 and J usage is TRBJ2-1; 14 bases agree with TRBD2. After removal of 6 bases from V and 9 bases from J, the junction contained 10 bases not matched to a gene. Germline V CDR1 and CDR2: DFQATT, SNEGSKA (reference sequence). This CDR3 has 15 amino acids. In DNA form, the CDR3 reads TGCAGTGCAAAATCCGGGACTAGCGGGAGATCTGAGCAGTTCTTC. Its protein is CSAKSGTSGRSEQFF.

There are many counts of this clonotype. The V call is TRBV20-1, the J call TRBJ1-5, with unresolved D. CDR1 is DFQATT and CDR2 is SNEGSKA in the germline V gene (reference sequence). This CDR3 region has 13 residues. V lost 6 bases and J lost 0, with 9 bases in between. The DNA for the CDR3 is TGCAGTGCAAAGAGTATTAGCAATCAGCCCCAGCATTTT. Its protein is CSAKSISNQPQHF.

This clonotype was picked up a small number of times. CDR3 residues: CSARARLAGDYNEQFF. The CDR3 DNA reads as TGCAGTGCTAGAGCCAGACTAGCGGGAGATTACAATGAGCAGTTCTTC. The chain has TRBV20-1 and TRBJ2-1; 12 nucleotides agree with TRBD2. Germline values: CDR1 DFQATT, CDR2 SNEGSKA (reference sequence). The V and J ends lost 1 base and 4 bases, in that order; junction bases with no gene match: 5. CDR3 length: 16 amino acids.

This clonotype was counted between two and nine times. The rearrangement links TRBV20-1 to TRBJ1-4, with D maybe TRBD1 (6 bases). Trimming took 1 base from V and 8 from J, leaving 14 bases between them. The CDR3 extends over 14 amino acids. Per germline, CDR1 DFQATT and CDR2 SNEGSKA (reference sequence). The CDR3 DNA is TGCAGTGCTAGAGCCCGAACAGGGCGGGAAAAACTGTTTTTT. Encoded protein: CSARARTGREKLFF.

V usage is TRBV5-1 and J usage is TRBJ2-1; 9 nucleotides match TRBD1. V gave up 0 bases and J gave up 0 bases; unmatched junction bases: 7. CDR1 SGHRS and CDR2 YFSETQ come from the germline V gene. The CDR3 has 18 amino acids. The CDR3 region has the DNA TGCGCCAGCAGCTTGGTGGGGACAGGGAGAAGCTCCTACAATGAGCAGTTCTTC. Protein sequence: CASSLVGTGRSSYNEQFF.

The V gene is TRBV5-1, the J gene TRBJ2-2, with 7 bases lining up with TRBD1. V shed 1 base, J shed 4 bases, and the junction held 4 bases outside the gene matches. The CDR3 totals 15 residues. CDR1 and CDR2 from the germline V gene are SGHRS and YFSETQ. CDR3 DNA: TGCGCCAGCAGCTTGAGGGGACAGACCACCGGGGAGCTGTTTTTT. Its translation is CASSLRGQTTGELFF.

This clonotype has only a few counts. The gene calls are TRBV7-8 and TRBJ2-3; D unresolved. This CDR3 is 14 amino acids long. The germline CDR1 and CDR2 sequences are SGHVS and FQNEAQ. Trimming removed 2 bases at V and 0 bases at J, with 6 bases between. CDR3 residues: CASSLLPSTDTQYF. CDR3 bases: TGTGCCAGCAGCTTACTACCTAGCACAGATACGCAGTATTTT.

The chain combines TRBV20-1 with TRBJ2-3, with 11 bases identical to TRBD2. This CDR3 has 15 amino acids. V shed 2 bases, J shed 6 bases, and the junction held 7 bases outside the gene matches. CDR1 and CDR2 (germline): DFQATT, SNEGSKA (reference sequence). CDR3: CSARSPIAGGDTQYF. The CDR3 DNA sequence: TGCAGTGCTAGAAGCCCCATAGCGGGAGGGGATACGCAGTATTTT.

At least ten counts were recorded for this clonotype. The chain recombines TRBV10-3 with TRBJ2-3; a weak D match, TRBD2 (5 bases). The V and J ends lost 10 bases and 2 bases respectively, with 10 bases between them. This CDR3 has 12 amino acids. Per germline, CDR1 ENHRY and CDR2 SYGVKD. The CDR3 nucleotides are TGTGCCACAGGAGCGGACACAGATACGCAGTATTTT. This translates into CATGADTDTQYF.

This clonotype was recorded many times. The chain combines TRBV7-8 with TRBJ1-3; D call uncertain. Per germline, CDR1 SGHVS and CDR2 FQNEAQ. Between the trimmed V and J ends, which lost 1 base and 2 bases, there was a span of 6 bases. The CDR3 extends over 14 amino acids. CDR3 protein: CASSLGTTGNTIYF. The DNA of the CDR3 is TGTGCCAGCAGCTTAGGAACTACTGGAAACACCATATATTTT. Full variable domain (missing parts from reference TRBV7-8 and TRBJ1-3): GAGVSQSPRYKVAKRGQDVALRCDPISGHVSLFWYQQALGQGPEFLTYFQNEAQLDKSGLPSDRFFAERPEGSVSTLKIQRTQQEDSAVYLCASSLGTTGNTIYFGEGSWLTVV.

The chain links TRBV7-2 to TRBJ1-3; the D is unclear. The V end was cut by 1 base, the J end by 0 bases, with 7 bases between. The germline gives CDR1 SGHTA, CDR2 FQGNSA. This CDR3 spans 15 amino acids. In nucleotides, the CDR3 is TGTGCCAGCAGCTTAGTGTCCCGCTCTGGAAACACCATATATTTT. This translates into CASSLVSRSGNTIYF.